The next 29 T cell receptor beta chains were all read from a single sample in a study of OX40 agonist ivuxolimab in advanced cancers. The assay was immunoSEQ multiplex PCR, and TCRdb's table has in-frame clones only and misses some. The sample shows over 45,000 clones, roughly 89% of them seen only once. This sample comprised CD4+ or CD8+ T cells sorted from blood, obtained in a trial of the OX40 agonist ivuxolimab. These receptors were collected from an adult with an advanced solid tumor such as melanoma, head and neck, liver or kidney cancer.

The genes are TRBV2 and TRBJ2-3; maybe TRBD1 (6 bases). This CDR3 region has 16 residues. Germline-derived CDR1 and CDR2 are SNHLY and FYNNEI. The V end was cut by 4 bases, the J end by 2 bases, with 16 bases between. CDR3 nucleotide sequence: TGTGCCAGCAGTGTGGTCGAGGGGGACCACACAGATACGCAGTATTTT. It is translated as CASSVVEGDHTDTQYF.

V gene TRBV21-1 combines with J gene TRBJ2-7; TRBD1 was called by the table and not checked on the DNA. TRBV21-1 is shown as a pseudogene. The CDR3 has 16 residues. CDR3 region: CASSKGAGTGGAEQYF. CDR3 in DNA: TGTGCCAGCAGCAAAGGGGCCGGGACAGGGGGGGCCGAGCAGTACTTC.

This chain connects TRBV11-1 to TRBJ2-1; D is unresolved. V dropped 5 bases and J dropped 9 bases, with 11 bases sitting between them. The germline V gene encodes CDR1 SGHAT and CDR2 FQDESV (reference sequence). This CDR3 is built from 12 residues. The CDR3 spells CASSTHSFEQFF. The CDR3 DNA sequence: TGTGCCAGCAGCACCCATTCTTTTGAGCAGTTCTTC.

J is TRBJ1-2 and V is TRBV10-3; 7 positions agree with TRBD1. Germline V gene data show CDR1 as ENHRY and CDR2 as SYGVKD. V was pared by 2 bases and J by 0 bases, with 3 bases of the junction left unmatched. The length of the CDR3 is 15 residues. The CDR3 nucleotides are TGTGCCATCAGTGAGGGGGACAGAACTAACTATGGCTACACCTTC. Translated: CAISEGDRTNYGYTF.

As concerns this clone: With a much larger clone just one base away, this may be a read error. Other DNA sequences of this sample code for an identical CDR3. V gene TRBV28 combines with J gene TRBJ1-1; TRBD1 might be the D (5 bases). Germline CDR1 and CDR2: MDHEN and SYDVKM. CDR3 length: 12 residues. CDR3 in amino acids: CASSYGGAEAFF. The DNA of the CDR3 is TGTGCCAGCAGTTATGGCGGGGCTGAAGCTTTTTTT. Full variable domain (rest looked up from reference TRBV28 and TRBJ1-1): DVKVTQSSRYLVKRTGEKVFLECVQDMDHENMFWYRQDPGLGLRLIYFSYDVKMKEKGDIPEGYSVSREKKERFSLILESASTNQTSMYLCASSYGGAEAFFGQGTRLTVV.

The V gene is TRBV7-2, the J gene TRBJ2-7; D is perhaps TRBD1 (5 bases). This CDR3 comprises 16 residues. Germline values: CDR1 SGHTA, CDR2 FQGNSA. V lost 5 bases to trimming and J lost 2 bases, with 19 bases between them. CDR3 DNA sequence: TGTGCCAGCAGCCATGGGTCCAGGGCCCCAACCTACGAGCAGTACTTC. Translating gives CASSHGSRAPTYEQYF.

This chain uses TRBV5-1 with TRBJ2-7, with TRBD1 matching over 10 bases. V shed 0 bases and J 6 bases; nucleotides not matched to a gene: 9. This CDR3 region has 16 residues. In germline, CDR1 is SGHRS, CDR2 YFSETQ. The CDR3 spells CASSLGDRGLYFEQYF. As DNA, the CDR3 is TGCGCCAGCAGCTTGGGAGACAGGGGGCTTTACTTCGAGCAGTACTTC.

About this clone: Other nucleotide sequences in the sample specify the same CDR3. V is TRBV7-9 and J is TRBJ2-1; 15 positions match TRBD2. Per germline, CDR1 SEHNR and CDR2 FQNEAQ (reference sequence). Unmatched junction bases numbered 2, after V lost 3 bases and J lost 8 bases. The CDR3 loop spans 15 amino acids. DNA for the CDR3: TGTGCCAGCAGCTTTAGGACTAGCGGGAGGGATGAGCAGTTCTTC. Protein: CASSFRTSGRDEQFF. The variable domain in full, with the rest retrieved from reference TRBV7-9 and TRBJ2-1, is DTGVSQNPRHKITKRGQNVTFRCDPISEHNRLYWYRQTLGQGPEFLTYFQNEAQLEKSRLLSDRFSAERPKGSFSTLEIQRTEQGDSAMYLCASSFRTSGRDEQFFGPGTRLTVL.

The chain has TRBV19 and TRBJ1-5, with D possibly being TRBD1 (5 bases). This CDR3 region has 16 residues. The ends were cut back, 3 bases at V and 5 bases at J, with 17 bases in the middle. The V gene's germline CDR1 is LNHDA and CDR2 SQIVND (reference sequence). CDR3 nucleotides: TGTGCCAGTAGTATCAACCCAGGGAGGGAAGATCAGCCCCAGCATTTT. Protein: CASSINPGREDQPQHF.

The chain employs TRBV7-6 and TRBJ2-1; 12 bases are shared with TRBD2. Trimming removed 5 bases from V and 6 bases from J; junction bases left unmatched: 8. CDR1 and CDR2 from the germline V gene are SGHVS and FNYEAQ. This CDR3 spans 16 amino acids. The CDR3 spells CASSAQPGLAGNEQFF. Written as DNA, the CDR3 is TGTGCCAGCAGCGCCCAACCGGGACTAGCGGGCAATGAGCAGTTCTTC.

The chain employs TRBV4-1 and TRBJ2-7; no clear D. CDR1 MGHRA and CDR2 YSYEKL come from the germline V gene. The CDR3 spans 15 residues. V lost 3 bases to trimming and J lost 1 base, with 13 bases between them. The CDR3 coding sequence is TGCGCCAGCAGCCAGACTCCGACTCAATCCTACGAGCAGTACTTC. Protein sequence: CASSQTPTQSYEQYF.

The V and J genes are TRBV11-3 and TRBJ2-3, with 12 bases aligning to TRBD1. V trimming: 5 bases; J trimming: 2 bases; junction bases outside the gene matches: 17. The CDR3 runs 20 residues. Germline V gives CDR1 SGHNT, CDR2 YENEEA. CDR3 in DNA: TGTGCCAGCAGCCCGGGACAGGGGGCTCTACAGATTCCAGCCACAGATACGCAGTATTTT. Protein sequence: CASSPGQGALQIPATDTQYF.

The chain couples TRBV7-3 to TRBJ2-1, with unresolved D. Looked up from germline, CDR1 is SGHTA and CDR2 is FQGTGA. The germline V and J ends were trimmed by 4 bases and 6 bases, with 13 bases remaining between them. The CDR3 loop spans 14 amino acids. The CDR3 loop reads CASSSPLHGNEQFF. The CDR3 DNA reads TGTGCCAGCAGCTCCCCTCTACATGGCAATGAGCAGTTCTTC.

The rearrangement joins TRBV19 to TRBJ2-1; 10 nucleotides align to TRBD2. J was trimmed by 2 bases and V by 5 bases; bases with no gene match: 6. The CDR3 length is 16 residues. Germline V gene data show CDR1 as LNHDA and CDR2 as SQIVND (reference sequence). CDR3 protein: CASSPHSGGAYNEQFF. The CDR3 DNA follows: TGTGCCAGTAGTCCCCACAGCGGGGGGGCCTACAATGAGCAGTTCTTC.

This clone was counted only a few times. This CDR3 is CASSPRLSGDTEAFF. The DNA for the CDR3 is TGTGCCAGCTCACCACGCTTGTCGGGGGACACTGAAGCTTTCTTT. This rearrangement joins TRBV18 to TRBJ1-1; D possibly corresponds to TRBD1 (5 bases). CDR3 length: 15 amino acids. CDR1 is KGHSH and CDR2 is LQKENI in the germline V gene. Trimming removed 1 base at V and 3 bases at J, with 12 bases between.

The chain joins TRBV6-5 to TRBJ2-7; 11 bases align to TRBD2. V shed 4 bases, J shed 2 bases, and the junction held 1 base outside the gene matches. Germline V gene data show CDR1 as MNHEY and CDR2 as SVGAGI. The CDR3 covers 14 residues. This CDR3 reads CASSWGLAAYEQYF. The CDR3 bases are TGTGCCAGCAGTTGGGGACTAGCGGCCTACGAGCAGTACTTC.

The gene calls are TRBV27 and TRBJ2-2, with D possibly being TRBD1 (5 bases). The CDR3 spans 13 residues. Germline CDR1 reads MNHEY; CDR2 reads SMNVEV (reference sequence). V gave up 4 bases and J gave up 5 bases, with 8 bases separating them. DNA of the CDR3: TGTGCCAGCAGTTCGCAGGGAACCGGGGAGCTGTTTTTT. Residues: CASSSQGTGELFF.

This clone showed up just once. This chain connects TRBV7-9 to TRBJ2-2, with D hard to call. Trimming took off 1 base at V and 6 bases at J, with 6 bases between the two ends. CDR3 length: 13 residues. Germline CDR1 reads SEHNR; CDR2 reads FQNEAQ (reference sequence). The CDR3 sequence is CASSLVGSGELFF. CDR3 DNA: TGTGCCAGCAGCTTAGTTGGGTCCGGGGAGCTGTTTTTT.

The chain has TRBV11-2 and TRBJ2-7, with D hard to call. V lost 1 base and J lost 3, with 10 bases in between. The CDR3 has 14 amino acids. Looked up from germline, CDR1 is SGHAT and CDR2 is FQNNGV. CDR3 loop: CASSLVPRDYEQYF. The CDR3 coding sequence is TGTGCCAGCAGCTTAGTCCCAAGAGACTACGAGCAGTACTTC.

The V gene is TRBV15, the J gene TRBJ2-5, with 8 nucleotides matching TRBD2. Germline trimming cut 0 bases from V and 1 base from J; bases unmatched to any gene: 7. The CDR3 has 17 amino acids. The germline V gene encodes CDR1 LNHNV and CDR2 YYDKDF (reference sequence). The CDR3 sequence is CATSRDERGWAQETQYF. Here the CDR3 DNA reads TGTGCCACCAGCAGAGATGAGCGGGGGTGGGCCCAAGAGACCCAGTACTTC.

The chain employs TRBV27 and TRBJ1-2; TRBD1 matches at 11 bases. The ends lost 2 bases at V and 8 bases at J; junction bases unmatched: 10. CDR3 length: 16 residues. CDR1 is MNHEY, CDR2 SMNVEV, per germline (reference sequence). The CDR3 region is CASSLTPGQGVGGYTF. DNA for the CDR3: TGTGCCAGCAGTTTAACGCCGGGACAGGGGGTAGGGGGCTACACCTTC.

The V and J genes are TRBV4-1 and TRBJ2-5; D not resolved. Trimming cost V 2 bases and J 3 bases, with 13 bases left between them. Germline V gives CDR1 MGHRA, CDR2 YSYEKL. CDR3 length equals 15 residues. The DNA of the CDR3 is TGCGCCAGCAGCCAACAGGTCGCAGACAAAGAGACCCAGTACTTC. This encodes CASSQQVADKETQYF.

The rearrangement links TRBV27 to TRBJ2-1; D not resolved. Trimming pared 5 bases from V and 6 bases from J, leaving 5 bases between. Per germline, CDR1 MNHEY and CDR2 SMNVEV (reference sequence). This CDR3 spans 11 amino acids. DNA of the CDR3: TGTGCCAGCAGTCACACCAATGAGCAGTTCTTC. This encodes CASSHTNEQFF.

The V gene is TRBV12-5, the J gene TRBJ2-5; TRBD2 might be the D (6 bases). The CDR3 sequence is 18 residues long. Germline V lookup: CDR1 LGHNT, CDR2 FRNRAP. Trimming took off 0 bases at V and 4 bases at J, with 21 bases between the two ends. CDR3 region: CASGLVVTVGGRGETQYF. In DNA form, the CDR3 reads TGTGCTAGTGGTTTGGTCGTTACGGTGGGGGGACGGGGAGAGACCCAGTACTTC.

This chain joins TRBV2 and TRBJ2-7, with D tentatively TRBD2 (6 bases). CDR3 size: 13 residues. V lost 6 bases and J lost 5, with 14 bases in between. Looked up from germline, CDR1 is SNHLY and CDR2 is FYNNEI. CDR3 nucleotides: TGTGCCAGCAGCGCGGGGCCTAACCACGAGCAGTACTTC. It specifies CASSAGPNHEQYF.

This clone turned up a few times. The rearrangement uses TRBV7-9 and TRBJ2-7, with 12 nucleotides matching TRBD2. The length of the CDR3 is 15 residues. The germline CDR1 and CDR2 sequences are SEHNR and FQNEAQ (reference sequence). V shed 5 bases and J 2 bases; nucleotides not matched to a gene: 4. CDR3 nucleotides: TGTGCCAGCAGCCCATGGACTAGCGGGACCTACGAGCAGTACTTC. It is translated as CASSPWTSGTYEQYF.

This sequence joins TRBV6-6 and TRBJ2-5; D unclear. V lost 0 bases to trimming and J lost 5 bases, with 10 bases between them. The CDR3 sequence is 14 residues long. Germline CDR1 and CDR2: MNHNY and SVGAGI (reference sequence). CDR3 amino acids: CASSYSIGSETQYF. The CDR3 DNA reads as TGTGCCAGCAGTTACTCGATCGGGTCCGAGACCCAGTACTTC.

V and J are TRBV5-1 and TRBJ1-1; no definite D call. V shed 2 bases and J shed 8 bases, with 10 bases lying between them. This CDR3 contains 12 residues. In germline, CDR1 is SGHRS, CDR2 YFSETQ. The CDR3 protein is CASSLAPMEAFF. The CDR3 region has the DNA TGCGCCAGCAGCTTAGCACCGATGGAAGCTTTCTTT. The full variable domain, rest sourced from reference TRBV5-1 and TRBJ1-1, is KAGVTQTPRYLIKTRGQQVTLSCSPISGHRSVSWYQQTPGQGLQFLFEYFSETQRNKGNFPGRFSGRQFSNSRSEMNVSTLELGDSALYLCASSLAPMEAFFGQGTRLTVV.

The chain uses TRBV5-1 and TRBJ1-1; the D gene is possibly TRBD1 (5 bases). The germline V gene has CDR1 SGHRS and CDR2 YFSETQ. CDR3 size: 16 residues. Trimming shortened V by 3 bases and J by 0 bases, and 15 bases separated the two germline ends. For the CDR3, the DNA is TGCGCCAGCAGCTCATACCTACGGGGGATGAACACTGAAGCTTTCTTT. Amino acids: CASSSYLRGMNTEAFF.